Shown below are 9 T cell receptor beta chains from a single sample sequenced in a study of T cells in Graves' hyperthyroidism and ophthalmopathy. Amplified TCR beta CDR3 regions derived from RNA transcripts. A first-round RT-PCR of the TCR CDR3 used the HTBI primer set. TCRdb ran MiXCR on the multiplex PCR reads and lists one entry per CDR3 protein. The table includes about 520,000 distinct CDR3 sequences, under 25% detected once. The sequencing input was blood. Source of these receptors: a man younger than 35 with Graves' hyperthyroidism.

This clonotype was observed many times. The V and J genes are TRBV30 and TRBJ1-1; weak D call: TRBD1 (5 bases). V lost 0 bases to trimming and J lost 5 bases, with 16 bases between them. This CDR3 is 15 amino acids long. Per the germline V gene, CDR1 is GTSNPN and CDR2 is SVGIG (reference sequence). CDR3 protein: CAWSVRQGLRTEAFF. Written as DNA, the CDR3 is TGTGCCTGGAGTGTACGGCAGGGCCTGAGGACTGAAGCTTTCTTT.

The genes are TRBV11-2 and TRBJ2-2; a possible D gene is TRBD2 (5 bases). With 5 bases removed from V and 4 bases from J, the gap between germline ends came to 26 bases. The CDR3 has 19 residues. Germline values: CDR1 SGHAT, CDR2 FQNNGV. Here the CDR3 reads CASSPPQLVGGGPTGELFF. The CDR3 DNA reads TGTGCCAGCAGCCCACCCCAACTCGTGGGCGGAGGACCCACCGGGGAGCTGTTTTTT. Full variable domain (remainder filled in from reference TRBV11-2 and TRBJ2-2): EAGVAQSPRYKIIEKRQSVAFWCNPISGHATLYWYQQILGQGPKLLIQFQNNGVVDDSQLPKDRFSAERLKGVDSTLKIQPAKLEDSAVYLCASSPPQLVGGGPTGELFFGEGSRLTVL.

This sequence joins TRBV12-3 or TRBV12-4 and TRBJ2-2, with D uncertain. V dropped 4 bases and J dropped 8 bases, with 11 bases sitting between them. The CDR3 is 13 residues long. The CDR3 loop reads CASSWVVEGELFF. CDR3 nucleotides: TGTGCCAGCAGTTGGGTGGTCGAAGGGGAGCTGTTTTTT.

This clonotype showed up many times. V is TRBV6-1 and J is TRBJ1-2; tentative D call: TRBD1 (5 bases). This CDR3 has 15 residues. Trimming removed 1 base at V and 4 bases at J, with 13 bases between. The germline V gene encodes CDR1 MNHNS and CDR2 SASEGT. CDR3: CASSEEMRQIYGYTF. The CDR3 coding sequence is TGTGCCAGCAGTGAAGAGATGCGACAGATCTATGGCTACACCTTC.

The chain employs TRBV28 and TRBJ1-2, with TRBD1 identical over 8 bases. V was clipped by 5 bases and J by 6 bases; unmatched bases: 5. The CDR3 consists of 13 residues. Germline CDR1 is MDHEN and CDR2 is SYDVKM. CDR3 in amino acids: CASSRTGRDGYTF. CDR3 bases: TGTGCCAGCAGTCGGACAGGGAGGGATGGCTACACCTTC.

The chain links TRBV19 to TRBJ1-2; D might be TRBD1 (5 bases). Deletions cut 5 bases from V and 0 bases from J, with 13 bases between. CDR3 length equals 15 residues. The germline gives CDR1 LNHDA, CDR2 SQIVND (reference sequence). The CDR3 region is CASSPRRGTNYGYTF. As DNA, the CDR3 is TGTGCCAGTAGTCCCCGCCGGGGGACTAACTATGGCTACACCTTC. Filled out from reference TRBV19 and TRBJ1-2, the complete variable domain reads DGGITQSPKYLFRKEGQNVTLSCEQNLNHDAMYWYRQDPGQGLRLIYYSQIVNDFQKGDIAEGYSVSREKKESFPLTVTSAQKNPTAFYLCASSPRRGTNYGYTFGSGTRLTVV.

The chain has TRBV7-2 and TRBJ2-7; perhaps D is TRBD1 or TRBD2 (5 bases each). V was shortened by 5 bases and J by 9 bases, with 20 bases between the two germline ends. Germline V gene sequence: CDR1 SGHTA, CDR2 FQGNSA. This CDR3 has 14 amino acids. This CDR3 is CASSQPNQGAGQYF. In DNA, the CDR3 is TGTGCCAGCAGCCAACCGAATCAAGGGGCGGGGCAGTACTTC.

This clonotype was observed a few times. This chain joins TRBV14 and TRBJ2-5; TRBD2 is a possible D gene (6 bases). V lost 6 bases to trimming and J lost 3 bases, with 17 bases between them. The CDR3 has 15 residues. CDR1 SGHDN and CDR2 FVKESK come from the germline V gene. CDR3 sequence reads: CASSRTTRREETQYF. CDR3 DNA: TGTGCCAGCAGTCGTACGACTAGGCGTGAAGAGACCCAGTACTTC.

This clonotype turned up a few times. The V call is TRBV29-1, the J call TRBJ2-5; no firm D call. CDR3 size: 13 residues. Trimming cost V 3 bases and J 4 bases, with 12 bases left between them. Germline CDR1 is SQVTM and CDR2 is ANQGSEA. As DNA, the CDR3 is TGCAGCGTTGATTATGGCCCCTCAGAGACCCAGTACTTC. Its protein product is CSVDYGPSETQYF.